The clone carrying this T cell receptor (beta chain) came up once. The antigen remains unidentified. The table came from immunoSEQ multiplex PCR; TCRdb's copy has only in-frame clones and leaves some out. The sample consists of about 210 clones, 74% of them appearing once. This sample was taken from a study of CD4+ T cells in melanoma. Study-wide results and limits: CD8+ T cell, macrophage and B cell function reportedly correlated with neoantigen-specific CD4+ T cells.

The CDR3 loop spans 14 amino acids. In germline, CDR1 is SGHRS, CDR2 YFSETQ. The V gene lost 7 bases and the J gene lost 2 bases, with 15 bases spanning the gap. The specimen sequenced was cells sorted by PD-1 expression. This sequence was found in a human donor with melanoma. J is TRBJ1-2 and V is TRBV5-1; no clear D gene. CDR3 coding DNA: TGCGCCAGCGCCTTGGAGACAACGAACTATGGCTACACCTTC. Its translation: CASALETTNYGYTF. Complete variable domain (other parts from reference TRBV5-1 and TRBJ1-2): KAGVTQTPRYLIKTRGQQVTLSCSPISGHRSVSWYQQTPGQGLQFLFEYFSETQRNKGNFPGRFSGRQFSNSRSEMNVSTLELGDSALYLCASALETTNYGYTFGSGTRLTVV.